Reported below is one T cell receptor (beta chain). Its antigen is unknown. Nothing much larger sits one base from this clone, and base qualities are not available. The library was generated by the immunoSEQ multiplex PCR assay. For the multiplex PCR, a mixture combining 60 forward primers for TCR Vbeta segments and 13 reverse primers for TCR Jbeta segments was used. A multiplex PCR assay on genomic DNA amplified the CDR3 region of rearranged TCR beta genes. Amplified TCR beta libraries were sequenced as 87-base-pair reads on the Illumina HiSeq System. The source study handled its data this way. A later analysis counted some 74 million unique TCR beta chains across the 550 to 700 repertoires, and 9 million to 14 million of these chains were shared by at least two donors. Raw reads were error-corrected and collapsed into unique sequences by a nearest-neighbor algorithm in which closely related sequences were merged to remove PCR and sequencing errors. To assign V, D and J gene segments, CDR3 sequences were aligned to IMGT reference sequences. For a sequence to be retained, a match of at least six nucleotides to both a V gene segment and a J gene segment was required. A rearrangement was called productive if the CDR3 had no stop codons and remained in frame with V and J, and every other rearrangement was called non-productive. Following IMGT convention, CDR3 was defined as the stretch from the second conserved V-encoded cysteine up to the conserved J-encoded phenylalanine. Sequences without an unambiguous match to a single V gene segment were excluded from the earlier analysis of 587 of the donors. An earlier analysis of a few hundred of the donors called V segments functional above 56.7% productive rearrangements and segregating when the between-donor standard deviation exceeded 5%. A statistical classification framework was built for diagnosing cytomegalovirus status from the catalog of TCR beta chain sequences. V and J gene assignment, in a later analysis, came from comparing TCR nucleotide sequences with IMGT/GENE-DB human TR gene sequences. A later analysis assigned CDR3 sequences and most-parsimonious VDJ recombination scenarios with the TCRdist pipeline. In a later analysis, each TCR beta chain was defined by its CDR3 amino acid sequence together with its V-gene family, and reads lacking a unique V-gene family were excluded. A later analysis removed roughly 590 highly shared, low-generation-probability nucleotide sequences to deal with suspected cross-contamination and a sequencing artifact. In a later analysis, a clonal expansion index was calculated for each public chain from normalized within-repertoire ranks of inferred template counts. A later analysis computed generation probabilities with a VDJ recombination model fitted to out-of-frame rearrangements, and checked the results against IGoR. A later analysis scored TCR-TCR, TCR-HLA and TCR-CMV co-occurrence with hypergeometric tests, applying a repertoire-size bias correction to TCR pairs. In a later analysis, false discovery rates were estimated by permuting HLA or CMV assignments 20 times. A later analysis grouped co-occurring TCRs with DBSCAN, adding TCRdist sequence similarity when clustering within HLA-allele-positive subsets. Co-occurrence clustering excluded repertoires with fewer than 30,000 or more than 120,000 public chains, plus five with anomalous nucleotide sharing. TCRdb took over this immuneACCESS table, retaining in-frame rearrangements with V and J assigned. Such tables are incomplete; in checked studies, under half of the missing clones stem from an unresolved V gene, and the remainder is unexplained. For V, J and clone size, that table is used; D and trimming come from the DNA. A total of under 200,000 clones appear in this sample, 55% to 65% of them only once. The ten largest clones take up 2.5% to 3.5% of the sample.

The entry originates in a study of cytomegalovirus exposure and HLA in healthy donors (dated by TCRdb to the late 2010s). About the investigation overall: An earlier analysis of around 600 of the donors reported 250 to 300 Gb of sequence data and 100 million to 130 million unique TCR beta sequences from 150 million to 200 million T cells. An early release covering about 600 HLA-typed donors comprised approximately 300 gigabases of sequencing data and 85 million or so unique TCR sequences. Of the approximately 400 genotyped donors, roughly 80% fell in the genetic ancestry cluster associated with self-reported Caucasian donors. The study aimed to test whether cataloging public T cell receptors could reveal signatures of past pathogen exposure. The T cell repertoires of 700 or so subjects were profiled by immunosequencing and related to cytomegalovirus serostatus. Besides the first cohort of roughly 660 subjects, a separate validation cohort made up of some 110 different subjects was used. To predict cytomegalovirus infection status, the study combined high-throughput TCR immunosequencing, statistical association of individual TCRs with disease status, and machine learning. In a later analysis, previously published TCR beta repertoires from several hundred donors were re-analyzed and high-resolution HLA genotyping was added so that TCR occurrence patterns could be studied. In the later analysis, no new phenotypic data were used to find candidate immune exposures; instead, reliance was placed on TCR beta sequences and their occurrence across donors. An earlier analysis of more than 450 of the donors used high-throughput TCR beta sequencing to judge whether each TCR beta V gene segment behaved as functional or pseudogenic. Donor age, sex, ethnicity and CMV serostatus were compiled together with the repertoire data. A later genetic analysis took genome-wide SNP genotypes for about 60% of the roughly 670 donors and used that subset as a discovery cohort. All discovery cohort repertoires had been generated on a single sequencing platform. HLA typing included class I and class II loci at four-digit resolution. Typing coverage varied by locus: roughly 629-640 donors for A, B, C, DRB1 and DQB1; about 520 for DQA1; approximately 610 for DPA1; approximately 490 for DPB1. Because of strong linkage in the cohort, roughly five DR-DQ haplotypes were treated as single units for association and clustering. Among about 390 genotyped donors of the cohort, an average of roughly 240,000 unique TCR beta nucleotide sequences were sequenced per donor, roughly 20% of them non-productive. Study-wide findings and limitations: In this cohort, only TCR beta chains were sequenced, and detectable features were limited by the absence of alpha or paired-chain data. When HLA alleles, especially DR and DQ, strongly co-occurred, attributing TCR associations to individual alleles was difficult. The classifier was reported to diagnose cytomegalovirus status with high specificity and sensitivity in both the original and validation cohorts. Most CMV-associated TCR beta chains appeared to be HLA-restricted in a later analysis, and the HLA associations seemed to be driven largely by CMV exposure. In a later analysis, the rate of TCR association differed among HLA loci, with DRB1 alleles having the most associated TCRs and HLA-C alleles having the fewest. A total of fewer than 200 TCR beta chains were listed by the study as associated with cytomegalovirus. According to a later genetic analysis, donors in an Asian-associated ancestry cluster had fewer N-insertions in productive TCRs than the approximately 670-donor mean. According to a later analysis, parvovirus B19, influenza, CMV and Epstein-Barr virus appeared linked to several top co-occurrence clusters. Because HLA typing was missing for some donors at each locus, association tests included only the typed subset. In a later genetic analysis, a missense DCLRE1C variant was associated with V-gene and J-gene trimming of TCR beta chains, and the association was replicated in an independent cohort. Because counts were too low, roughly 16 rarely observed V segments, including chromosome 9 orphons, were left out of the earlier analysis of 587 of the donors. Some IMGT-functional V segments, including TRBV6-2 and TRBV6-3, could not be distinguished by the 87-base-pair reads and were therefore excluded. A cluster of highly shared sequence variants was judged likely to represent a technical artifact of the sequencing pipeline. While some public TCRs were present in many individuals, most TCR sequences turned up only very rarely across donors. The authors suggested that the approach could potentially be generalized to other disease states and immunological phenotypes. The presence/absence analyses assumed that sequencing depth was roughly uniform across donors, and that assumption may not be true. In vitro tests confirmed that a few of the cytomegalovirus-associated TCR beta chains recognize cytomegalovirus antigens. A later analysis associated about 18,000 TCR beta sequences with specific HLA alleles at a false discovery rate of 0.05. A further reported finding was that TCR beta sequences accurately predicted the HLA-A and HLA-B alleles for most subjects in the first cohort. For the cohort, immune exposure information was limited to CMV serostatus. Linkage disequilibrium might explain the correlated functional status among segregating V segments, but an unknown experimental factor could not be ruled out. In an earlier analysis of roughly 500 of the donors, most TCR beta V segments appeared in productive rearrangements about 87% or about 30% of the time, broadly matching IMGT annotations. Compared with equally common non-associated chains, HLA-associated TCR beta chains in a later analysis were more clonally expanded and had lower generation probabilities.

Relative to germline, V is 6 bases shorter and J is 5 bases shorter, with 2 bases between their ends. Taken from the germline V gene, the CDR1 and CDR2 loops are SNHLY and FYNNEI. The CDR3 runs 10 amino acids, cysteine and phenylalanine included. The DNA shown is the 30-base CDR3, in frame from base 1. In total, over 600 healthy bone marrow donors made up the cohort. At the time of sampling, every cohort member was nominally healthy, though immune exposures that went unrecorded were likely present. The donor tested CMV seronegative and was one of the 352 seronegative cohort members. A peripheral blood sample was collected from each donor, and TCR beta sequencing was performed on peripheral blood mononuclear cells. Genomic DNA was extracted from the blood cell samples with the Qiagen DNeasy Blood Extraction Kit.

This receptor was taken from a man in his forties in good health and CMV-seronegative. The sample taken for sequencing was PBMCs. Rearrangement joined TRBV2 to TRBJ2-4, with the D gene not clear enough to name. The CDR3 loop reads CASSENIQYF. The sequenced DNA: TGTGCCAGCAGCGAAAACATTCAGTACTTC.